This TCR beta chain derives from a study of T-cell memory formation after mild COVID-19. Overall study: Largely donor-specific TCR clusters were found.

Note on this clonotype: The antigen remains unidentified.

Study results and limitations: For contracting clones, CD4+ ones sat mainly in CM and EM, CD8+ in EMRA. Pre-infection memory already had some responding clones, implying cross-reactive memory joined.

5'RACE primed from the constant segment yielded TCR alpha and TCR beta cDNA libraries bearing sample barcodes and UMIs. TCRdb called the 5' RACE reads again in MiXCR, with one record for every CDR3 protein. The sample lists about 150,000 distinct CDR3 sequences, around 15% occurring once. Germline CDR1 MNHNY, CDR2 SVGAGI (reference sequence). V was trimmed by 9 bases and J by 2 bases, leaving 13 bases between them. This CDR3 comprises 13 residues. This receptor was taken from an adult woman who had mild COVID-19 (a few samples of this study predate the infection). Cell type and time point are not known. Sequencing used PBMCs or a T cell subset sorted from them (not recorded which). J is TRBJ2-5 and V is TRBV6-6; D may be TRBD1 (6 bases). This CDR3 is CASGGRVQETQYF. CDR3 sequence (DNA): TGTGCCAGTGGGGGCAGGGTACAAGAGACCCAGTACTTC.